The text below deals with one TCR beta chain. Some clones are missing from TCRdb's copy, which holds only in-frame ones; the method was immunoSEQ multiplex PCR. The data show approximately 250,000 clones, with around nine tenths seen just once and about 8.8% held by the top ten. This record comes from a study of blood T cell repertoires in COVID-19. Looking at the study overall: Both acute and convalescent COVID-19 samples were obtained from the United States, Italy and Spain.

Germline values: CDR1 SGHRS, CDR2 YFSETQ. The CDR3 is made up of 14 amino acids. With V trimmed by 4 bases and J by 7 bases, 4 bases remained unmatched. The TCR was taken from a man aged 40-50 years with active or convalescent COVID-19. The specimen was peripheral blood. The chain combines TRBV5-1 with TRBJ1-6; 8 nucleotides line up with TRBD1. The CDR3 coding sequence is TGCGCCAGCAGCCGTGGGACAGGCAATTCACCCCTCCACTTT. Protein sequence: CASSRGTGNSPLHF.